These 16 T cell receptor beta chains came from one sample sequenced in a study of T cell changes during pregnancy in multiple sclerosis. The repertoire was sequenced with immunoSEQ multiplex PCR; TCRdb's copy has only in-frame clones and lacks some. Altogether roughly 99,000 clones are present, just under 95% being singletons, with the ten largest covering around 0.8%. The starting material was peripheral blood, obtained in the third trimester of pregnancy. These TCRs come from a female donor in good health, enrolled as a control in a pregnancy study.

The chain carries TRBV30 and TRBJ2-7; no reliable D call. CDR1 is GTSNPN and CDR2 is SVGIG in the germline V gene (reference sequence). CDR3 length: 11 amino acids. Between the trimmed V and J ends, which lost 5 bases and 1 base, there was a span of 6 bases. The CDR3 nucleotides read TGTGCCTGGGGCTCTTCCTACGAGCAGTACTTC. It specifies CAWGSSYEQYF.

The chain carries TRBV9 and TRBJ1-1; no definite D call. Germline CDR1 and CDR2: SGDLS and YYNGEE. This CDR3 has 13 amino acids. V lost 4 bases to trimming and J lost 4 bases, with 11 bases between them. The CDR3 reads CASSMGQSTEAFF. The CDR3 DNA follows: TGTGCCAGCAGCATGGGCCAGAGCACTGAAGCTTTCTTT.

The rearrangement joins TRBV7-2 to TRBJ1-3, with D tentatively TRBD1 (6 bases). Trimming took 2 bases from V and 3 from J, leaving 14 bases between them. Germline CDR1 and CDR2: SGHTA and FQGNSA. The CDR3 has 16 amino acids. As DNA, the CDR3 is TGTGCCAGCAGCTTATTCTCAGGGGACATTGGAAACACCATATATTTT. It yields the protein CASSLFSGDIGNTIYF.

Here the CDR3 reads CASRPGLAGEGQYF. The CDR3 DNA reads as TGTGCCAGCAGGCCCGGACTAGCGGGGGAGGGGCAGTACTTC. The gene calls are TRBV5-4 and TRBJ2-7; 13 nucleotides match TRBD2. The CDR3 covers 14 residues. Germline V gene lookup returns CDR1 SGHNT and CDR2 YYREEE (reference sequence). J was trimmed by 9 bases and V by 5 bases; bases with no gene match: 8. The full variable domain, rest sourced from reference TRBV5-4 and TRBJ2-7, is ETGVTQSPTHLIKTRGQQVTLRCSSQSGHNTVSWYQQALGQGPQFIFQYYREEENGRGNFPPRFSGLQFPNYSSELNVNALELDDSALYLCASRPGLAGEGQYFGPGTRLTVT.

The V call is TRBV5-1, the J call TRBJ2-1; maybe TRBD2 (7 bases). V lost 0 bases and J 4 bases, leaving 17 bases between the germline ends. This CDR3 is built from 17 residues. The germline V gene encodes CDR1 SGHRS and CDR2 YFSETQ. CDR3 region: CASSLDFGGLNYNEQFF. CDR3 sequence (DNA): TGCGCCAGCAGCTTGGACTTCGGGGGGCTCAATTACAATGAGCAGTTCTTC.

The chain links TRBV5-8 to TRBJ2-7; D possibly corresponds to TRBD1 (5 bases). Per germline, CDR1 SGHTS and CDR2 YDEGEE. The CDR3 sequence is 17 residues long. Between the trimmed V and J ends, which lost 1 base and 4 bases, there was a span of 21 bases. CDR3 residues: CASSLFTSGRDAYEQYF. For the CDR3, the DNA is TGTGCCAGCAGCTTGTTCACGTCAGGCAGGGATGCTTACGAGCAGTACTTC.

The V and J genes are TRBV7-2 and TRBJ2-1; 8 bases agree with TRBD1. Germline values: CDR1 SGHTA, CDR2 FQGNSA. This CDR3 has 14 residues. After removal of 5 bases from V and 9 bases from J, the junction contained 9 bases not matched to a gene. The CDR3 loop is CASSPGQGYGEQFF. For the CDR3, the DNA is TGTGCCAGCAGCCCTGGACAGGGCTATGGTGAGCAGTTCTTC.

This chain uses TRBV7-9 with TRBJ2-1; the D is unclear. The length of the CDR3 is 13 residues. V gave up 1 base and J gave up 4 bases, with 5 bases separating them. Germline assignment: CDR1 SEHNR and CDR2 FQNEAQ (reference sequence). The CDR3 is CASSLVSYNEQFF. CDR3 bases: TGTGCCAGCAGCTTAGTATCGTACAATGAGCAGTTCTTC.

V usage is TRBV7-3 and J usage is TRBJ1-1; 8 nucleotides align to TRBD1. Germline CDR1 is SGHTA and CDR2 is FQGTGA. J was trimmed by 5 bases and V by 5 bases; bases with no gene match: 10. This CDR3 has 15 amino acids. CDR3 amino acids: CASSDGQGVRTEAFF. The CDR3 DNA sequence: TGTGCCAGCAGCGACGGACAGGGCGTGAGGACTGAAGCTTTCTTT. The entire variable domain, with the rest obtained from reference TRBV7-3 and TRBJ1-1, is as follows: GAGVSQTPSNKVTEKGKYVELRCDPISGHTALYWYRQSLGQGPEFLIYFQGTGAADDSGLPNDRFFAVRPEGSVSTLKIQRTERGDSAVYLCASSDGQGVRTEAFFGQGTRLTVV.

This sequence joins TRBV7-9 and TRBJ2-3; D is unresolved. Trimming pared 5 bases from V and 8 bases from J, leaving 11 bases between. This CDR3 region has 12 residues. Germline loops: CDR1 SEHNR, CDR2 FQNEAQ (reference sequence). The CDR3, as DNA: TGTGCCAGCAGCCCAGACTCTACTACGCAGTATTTT. This codes for CASSPDSTTQYF. The full variable domain, completed using reference TRBV7-9 and TRBJ2-3, is DTGVSQNPRHKITKRGQNVTFRCDPISEHNRLYWYRQTLGQGPEFLTYFQNEAQLEKSRLLSDRFSAERPKGSFSTLEIQRTEQGDSAMYLCASSPDSTTQYFGPGTRLTVL.

V gene TRBV18 combines with J gene TRBJ2-6; TRBD1 aligns across 7 bases. The CDR3 spans 19 residues. Trimming took 3 bases from V and 0 from J; bases not matched to a gene: 11. The germline V gene has CDR1 KGHSH and CDR2 LQKENI. Here the CDR3 reads CASSPKDRVASSGANVLTF. The DNA of the CDR3 is TGTGCCAGCTCACCCAAAGACAGGGTGGCAAGCTCTGGGGCCAACGTCCTGACTTTC.

The rearrangement uses TRBV5-1 and TRBJ2-3; 8 nucleotides line up with TRBD2. The CDR3 is 16 amino acids. In germline, CDR1 is SGHRS, CDR2 YFSETQ. Trimming cost V 5 bases and J 2 bases; bases outside gene matches: 10. CDR3 sequence (DNA): TGCGCCAGCAGGCCCCAGGCAGCGGGGGTCACAGATACGCAGTATTTT. This encodes CASRPQAAGVTDTQYF.

The genes are TRBV2 and TRBJ1-1, with 7 nucleotides matching TRBD1. Germline V gene lookup returns CDR1 SNHLY and CDR2 FYNNEI. The trim removed 8 bases at V and 5 bases at J, leaving 2 bases unmatched. This CDR3 is built from 11 residues. CDR3 region: CASQGVTEAFF. The CDR3 DNA reads TGTGCCAGCCAGGGGGTTACTGAAGCTTTCTTT.

The sample holds a few counts of this clone. The rearrangement links TRBV9 to TRBJ1-5; D may be TRBD1 (6 bases). CDR3 size: 14 residues. Per the germline V gene, CDR1 is SGDLS and CDR2 is YYNGEE. V lost 2 bases, J lost 3 bases, and 9 bases lay in between. CDR3 sequence reads: CASSVGQTNQPQHF. The DNA of the CDR3 is TGTGCCAGCAGCGTCGGACAGACCAATCAGCCCCAGCATTTT.

The V and J genes are TRBV14 and TRBJ1-4; 7 nucleotides agree with TRBD1. The germline gives CDR1 SGHDN, CDR2 FVKESK. CDR3 size: 15 residues. The ends lost 4 bases at V and 2 bases at J; junction bases unmatched: 4. CDR3 sequence (DNA): TGTGCCAGCAGCCCCCGACAGGGTACTAATGAAAAACTGTTTTTT. Translation gives CASSPRQGTNEKLFF.

The gene calls are TRBV4-3 and TRBJ2-2; D call uncertain. CDR1 and CDR2 (germline): LGHNA, YSLEER. This CDR3 contains 18 residues. V was pared by 2 bases and J by 4 bases, with 20 bases between. CDR3 nucleotides: TGCGCCAGCAGCCAATCCTATTCCTTAGAGAGTGGCACCGGGGAGCTGTTTTTT. This encodes CASSQSYSLESGTGELFF.